This T cell receptor (beta chain) derives from a study of OX40 agonist ivuxolimab in advanced cancers. Overall study findings and caveats: Expanded clones were, on average, more numerous in CD8+ T cells than in CD4+.

Turning to this clone: The antigen is undetermined.

With V trimmed by 1 base and J by 4 bases, 10 bases remained unmatched. CDR1 is SGHDN and CDR2 is FVKESK in the germline V gene. The CDR3 runs 17 residues. Profiled with immunoSEQ multiplex PCR; TCRdb holds only in-frame clones, not every one. The data hold roughly 65,000 clones, with nearly 85% observed a single time. This TCR was recovered from an adult with an advanced solid tumor such as melanoma, head and neck, liver or kidney cancer. The chain couples TRBV14 to TRBJ1-5, with 7 bases fitting TRBD1. The input for sequencing was CD4+ or CD8+ T cells sorted from blood, taken in a trial of the OX40 agonist ivuxolimab. The CDR3 region has the DNA TGTGCCAGCAGCCAAGCAGGGGCAGGGGGGGTAAATCAGCCCCAGCATTTT. This sequence encodes CASSQAGAGGVNQPQHF.